The 22 T cell receptor beta chains below all came from one sample that was sequenced in a study of identical twins. A single record per CDR3 protein comes from TCRdb applying MiXCR to the 5' RACE reads. The sample has 18,000 or so distinct CDR3 sequences, just under 70% seen once; the top ten hold under 7%. The sequencing sample was made of memory (CD45RO+) T cells sorted from blood. The source is a young woman in good health. This table probably holds off-target reads from a library built for another chain.

This clonotype was seen only a few times. The V gene is TRBV5-4, the J gene TRBJ2-1, with 7 bases lining up with TRBD2. The germline CDR1 and CDR2 sequences are SGHNT and YYREEE (reference sequence). The CDR3 loop spans 14 amino acids. Trimming took 4 bases from V and 0 from J; bases not matched to a gene: 1. The CDR3 protein is CASSKRGSYNEQFF. The DNA for the CDR3 is TGTGCCAGCAGCAAGCGGGGCTCCTACAATGAGCAGTTCTTC.

The rearrangement joins TRBV6-2 or TRBV6-3 to TRBJ2-2, with 9 bases identical to TRBD1. The ends lost 5 bases at V and 1 base at J; junction bases unmatched: 11. Germline V CDR1 and CDR2: MNHEY, SVGEGT. The CDR3 is 18 amino acids. CDR3 sequence: CASSRDRARGWNTGELFF. CDR3 sequence (DNA): TGTGCCAGCAGTCGGGACAGGGCCCGGGGTTGGAACACCGGGGAGCTGTTTTTT.

This clonotype was counted a few times. This chain connects TRBV29-1 to TRBJ2-3, with D hard to call. The germline V gene has CDR1 SQVTM and CDR2 ANQGSEA. The CDR3 has 12 amino acids. Trimming pared 3 bases from V and 3 bases from J, leaving 7 bases between. The CDR3 reads CSVDGSTDTQYF. The CDR3 DNA sequence: TGCAGCGTTGACGGCAGTACAGATACGCAGTATTTT.

In its sample, this clonotype was seen a few times. The chain joins TRBV18 to TRBJ2-3; D gene unclear. V was clipped by 1 base and J by 0 bases, with 8 bases between them. Germline CDR1 is KGHSH and CDR2 is LQKENI. The CDR3 is 15 residues long. The CDR3 is CASSPRVRSTDTQYF. The CDR3 nucleotides read TGTGCCAGCTCACCACGGGTGCGGAGCACAGATACGCAGTATTTT. The variable domain in full, with the rest retrieved from reference TRBV18 and TRBJ2-3, is NAGVMQNPRHLVRRRGQEARLRCSPMKGHSHVYWYRQLPEEGLKFMVYLQKENIIDESGMPKERFSAEFPKEGPSILRIQQVVRGDSAAYFCASSPRVRSTDTQYFGPGTRLTVL.

V usage is TRBV28 and J usage is TRBJ2-3; 12 bases line up with TRBD2. The trim removed 3 bases at V and 3 bases at J, leaving 7 bases unmatched. The germline gives CDR1 MDHEN, CDR2 SYDVKM. The CDR3 sequence is 17 residues long. CDR3 coding DNA: TGTGCCAGCAGTTTGGGTCCTAGCGGGAGGGCGACAGATACGCAGTATTTT. Translating it yields CASSLGPSGRATDTQYF.

The genes are TRBV6-1 and TRBJ2-3, with 11 nucleotides matching TRBD2. CDR1 is MNHNS, CDR2 SASEGT, per germline. V lost 6 bases and J lost 5; bases outside the gene matches: 7. This CDR3 contains 15 residues. Written as DNA, the CDR3 is TGTGCCAGCAGGGGTAGCGGGAGGGGTGGAGATACGCAGTATTTT. Its protein is CASRGSGRGGDTQYF.

The V call is TRBV14, the J call TRBJ2-1, with a possible D match to TRBD2 (5 bases). Trimming stripped 3 bases from V and 6 bases from J, with 21 bases between. The CDR3 is 17 residues long. Germline CDR1 reads SGHDN; CDR2 reads FVKESK. DNA for the CDR3: TGTGCCAGCAGCCATCGCACGGGAAGAAGTTATTCCAATGAGCAGTTCTTC. This translates into CASSHRTGRSYSNEQFF. The variable domain in full, completed from reference TRBV14 and TRBJ2-1, reads EAGVTQFPSHSVIEKGQTVTLRCDPISGHDNLYWYRRVMGKEIKFLLHFVKESKQDESGMPNNRFLAERTGGTYSTLKVQPAELEDSGVYFCASSHRTGRSYSNEQFFGPGTRLTVL.

The genes are TRBV7-2 and TRBJ2-3; perhaps TRBD2 as D (6 bases). The CDR3 is 12 amino acids. V lost 5 bases, J lost 7 bases, and 10 bases lay in between. Germline V gene data show CDR1 as SGHTA and CDR2 as FQGNSA. The CDR3 region has the DNA TGTGCCAGCAGCCCTAGCGCCTATACGCAGTATTTT. Protein sequence: CASSPSAYTQYF.

The table lists this clonotype with a few counts. The rearrangement links TRBV20-1 to TRBJ2-7; 7 positions match TRBD1. Germline assignment: CDR1 DFQATT and CDR2 SNEGSKA (reference sequence). Trimming at V came to 4 bases and at J to 5 bases, leaving 11 bases not matched to a gene. The CDR3 extends over 14 amino acids. As DNA, the CDR3 is TGCAGTGCTACCTCGACAGGGTTTTATAACGAGCAGTACTTC. Protein sequence: CSATSTGFYNEQYF.

The chain couples TRBV6-2 or TRBV6-3 to TRBJ1-2, with D unresolved. V shed 2 bases and J shed 8 bases, with 12 bases lying between them. This CDR3 is 13 amino acids long. Germline CDR1 MNHEY, CDR2 SVGEGT. CDR3 DNA sequence: TGTGCCAGCAGTTACCGCCCGGCGGGGGGCTACACCTTC. It translates to CASSYRPAGGYTF.

This clonotype showed up just a few times. The gene calls are TRBV10-3 and TRBJ2-1, with 9 bases matching TRBD1. V shed 9 bases and J 2 bases; nucleotides not matched to a gene: 2. The CDR3 sequence is 13 residues long. CDR1 is ENHRY and CDR2 is SYGVKD in the germline V gene. The CDR3 sequence: CAIRDRAYNEQFF. In DNA, the CDR3 is TGTGCCATTCGGGACAGGGCCTACAATGAGCAGTTCTTC.

The J gene is TRBJ2-4, the V gene TRBV20-1; D possibly uses TRBD1 or TRBD2 (5 bases each). V lost 1 base to trimming and J lost 8 bases, with 15 bases between them. This CDR3 is 14 amino acids long. Germline V gives CDR1 DFQATT, CDR2 SNEGSKA (reference sequence). The CDR3 sequence is CSARVAGRLDIQYF. The CDR3 DNA reads TGCAGTGCTAGAGTAGCAGGGAGATTGGACATTCAGTACTTC.

This clonotype was seen a few times. The chain employs TRBV7-2 and TRBJ1-5, with 9 bases that match TRBD1. This CDR3 contains 15 residues. Germline V gene sequence: CDR1 SGHTA, CDR2 FQGNSA. Unmatched junction bases numbered 6, after V lost 5 bases and J lost 4 bases. CDR3 residues: CASSKWTGANQPQHF. CDR3 nucleotides: TGTGCCAGCAGCAAATGGACAGGGGCAAATCAGCCCCAGCATTTT.

The gene calls are TRBV12-3 or TRBV12-4 and TRBJ1-1; tentative D call: TRBD1 (5 bases). The CDR3 is 12 residues long. V lost 7 bases, J lost 9 bases, and 15 bases lay in between. CDR3 coding DNA: TGTGCCAGCAAAGGGACGGGGTTACAAGCTTTCTTT. It is translated as CASKGTGLQAFF.

Comments on this clonotype: A much more abundant neighbour one base away suggests this may be a read error. The chain has TRBV20-1 and TRBJ2-3, with D possibly TRBD2 on 6 matching bases. The length of the CDR3 is 16 residues. CDR1 and CDR2 (germline): DFQATT, SNEGSKA (reference sequence). V lost 5 bases and J lost 0, with 18 bases in between. CDR3 nucleotide sequence: TGCAGTGCTGGAGTGAAGCGGGCCAGTAGCACAGATACGCAGTATTTT. It yields the protein CSAGVKRASSTDTQYF.

The rearrangement uses TRBV5-1 and TRBJ1-1, with D hard to call. This CDR3 comprises 14 residues. V was cut by 2 bases and J by 1 base, with 9 bases left in between. Germline-derived CDR1 and CDR2 are SGHRS and YFSETQ. CDR3 sequence: CASSFGIGNTEAFF. The DNA of the CDR3 is TGCGCCAGCAGCTTTGGAATAGGGAACACTGAAGCTTTCTTT.

The chain joins TRBV12-3 or TRBV12-4 to TRBJ1-3; no definite D call. The CDR3 has 13 amino acids. V lost 6 bases, J lost 1 base, and 7 bases lay in between. The CDR3 DNA follows: TGTGCCAGCAGCCGGAGTTCTGGAAACACCATATATTTT. The encoded protein is CASSRSSGNTIYF.

The gene calls are TRBV18 and TRBJ2-3; D not resolved. CDR1 and CDR2 (germline): KGHSH, LQKENI. This CDR3 region has 15 residues. V lost 3 bases to trimming and J lost 3 bases, with 13 bases between them. This chain's CDR3 is CASSPYSRPTDTQYF. Here the CDR3 DNA reads TGTGCCAGCTCACCGTACTCGCGCCCAACAGATACGCAGTATTTT.

The rearrangement joins TRBV7-2 to TRBJ2-2; D call uncertain. Germline lookup yields CDR1 SGHTA and CDR2 FQGNSA. Trimming left V 5 bases short and J 6 bases short, with 10 bases between. The length of the CDR3 is 13 residues. In DNA form, the CDR3 reads TGTGCCAGCAGCCCAGTTCGCGCCGGGGAGCTGTTTTTT. Translating it yields CASSPVRAGELFF.

The chain has TRBV12-3 or TRBV12-4 and TRBJ2-2; unclear D gene. Trimming took off 3 bases at V and 7 bases at J, with 6 bases between the two ends. The CDR3 spans 12 residues. The CDR3 coding sequence is TGTGCCAGCAGTTTCGTTGGCGGGGAGCTGTTTTTT. This codes for CASSFVGGELFF.

The CDR3 nucleotides are TGCAGTGCTAGAGGGCGTACTAGCGAGGGGAATGAGCAGTTCTTC. Its translation: CSARGRTSEGNEQFF. The V call is TRBV20-1, the J call TRBJ2-1; 7 bases line up with TRBD2. After removal of 1 base from V and 7 bases from J, the junction contained 10 bases not matched to a gene. Looked up from germline, CDR1 is DFQATT and CDR2 is SNEGSKA (reference sequence). CDR3 length: 15 amino acids.

The V call is TRBV4-1, the J call TRBJ1-1; tentative D call: TRBD1 (5 bases). The CDR3 consists of 15 residues. V was shortened by 0 bases and J by 9 bases, with 17 bases between the two germline ends. The germline V gene has CDR1 MGHRA and CDR2 YSYEKL. DNA of the CDR3: TGCGCCAGCAGCCAAGATGTCAGGGCGGTTGGAAAAGCTTTCTTT. It codes for CASSQDVRAVGKAFF.